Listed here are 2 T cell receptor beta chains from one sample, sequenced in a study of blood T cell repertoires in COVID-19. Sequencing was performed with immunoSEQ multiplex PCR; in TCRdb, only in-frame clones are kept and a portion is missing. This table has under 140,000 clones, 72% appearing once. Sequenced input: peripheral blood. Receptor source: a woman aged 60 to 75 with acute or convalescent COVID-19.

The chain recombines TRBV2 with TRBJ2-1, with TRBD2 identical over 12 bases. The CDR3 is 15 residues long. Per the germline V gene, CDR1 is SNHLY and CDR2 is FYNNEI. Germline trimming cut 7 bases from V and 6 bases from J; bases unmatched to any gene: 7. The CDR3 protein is CASTRSSGGANEQFF. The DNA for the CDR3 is TGTGCCAGCACCCGGTCTAGCGGGGGGGCCAATGAGCAGTTCTTC.

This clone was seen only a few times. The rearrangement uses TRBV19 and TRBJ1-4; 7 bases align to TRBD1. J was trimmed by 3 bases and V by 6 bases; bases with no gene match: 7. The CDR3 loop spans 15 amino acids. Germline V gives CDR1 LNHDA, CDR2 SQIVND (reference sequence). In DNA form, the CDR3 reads TGTGCCAGTAGGGAGGAGGGGGCCTCTAATGAAAAACTGTTTTTT. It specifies CASREEGASNEKLFF.